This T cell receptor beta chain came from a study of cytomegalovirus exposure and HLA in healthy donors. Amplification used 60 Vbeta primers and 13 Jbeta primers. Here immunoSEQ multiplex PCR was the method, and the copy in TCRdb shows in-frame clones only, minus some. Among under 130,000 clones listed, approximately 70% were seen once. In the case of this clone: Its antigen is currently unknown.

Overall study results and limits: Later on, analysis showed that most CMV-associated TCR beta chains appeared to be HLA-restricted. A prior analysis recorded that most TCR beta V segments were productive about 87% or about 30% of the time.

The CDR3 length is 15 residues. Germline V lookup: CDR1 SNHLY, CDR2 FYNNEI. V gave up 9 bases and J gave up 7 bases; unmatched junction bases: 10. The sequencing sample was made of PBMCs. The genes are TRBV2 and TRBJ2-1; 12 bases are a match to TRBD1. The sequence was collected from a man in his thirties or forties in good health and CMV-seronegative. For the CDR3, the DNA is TGTGCCAGTAGGCCGGGACAGGGGGCGAGAAATGAGCAGTTCTTC. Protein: CASRPGQGARNEQFF.